This T cell receptor beta chain appears in the sequencing data of a study of Graves' ophthalmopathy and Graves' hyperthyroidism (dated by TCRdb to between 2017 and 2018). Background on the whole study: Peripheral blood samples were taken at the time of initial diagnosis, before any treatment was given. To explore V-J signatures distinguishing ophthalmopathy from hyperthyroidism, a discovery set of 100 patients (roughly 45 ophthalmopathy, some 55 stable hyperthyroidism) was enrolled. The independent validation cohort included about 19 hyperthyroidism patients plus 17 patients who later progressed from hyperthyroidism to ophthalmopathy. The 100 or so discovery patients were divided at random into training and test sets in a 7:3 ratio. Following sampling, methimazole starting at 30 mg daily was administered to hyperthyroidism patients, and high-dose intravenous methylprednisolone was administered to ophthalmopathy patients. In total, around 140 blood samples were TCR-sequenced: some 43 ophthalmopathy, some 75 hyperthyroidism and 17 hyperthyroidism-to-ophthalmopathy patients. To tell Graves' ophthalmopathy apart from Graves' hyperthyroidism, and to predict which patients would progress to ophthalmopathy, the study relied on TCR beta repertoire signatures. In over five hyperthyroidism patients, the T-cell repertoires found in thyroid tissue were compared with those found in blood. Study-wide findings and limitations: Most of the expanded thyroid clonotypes with a frequency above 0.001 were also detected in blood, and it was suggested that the thyroid immune response may be reflected by blood repertoires. No statistical method was used to set the sample size in advance, and the investigators knew which group each participant was assigned to. In validation, the model predicted ophthalmopathy progression with about 70% sensitivity and roughly 78% specificity; fewer than 15 predicted patients were CT-confirmed with GO in a median of approximately 6.5 months. In cross-validation, the 13-signature model distinguished ophthalmopathy from stable hyperthyroidism with almost 90% sensitivity and 81% to 83% specificity, and in the test set the corresponding values were about 80% and 75%.

This clonotype was picked up many times. Its antigen remains unidentified. Base qualities are not at hand, and no much larger clone is one base apart. TCR beta CDR3 regions were amplified from RNA transcripts for repertoire sequencing. A first-round RT-PCR used HTBI primers with the Qiagen OneStep RT-PCR kit, followed by a second-round multiplex PCR, size selection and purification. Libraries were sequenced on an Illumina HiSeq2000 using paired-end 100 bp reads. Turning to the authors' computational methods: SOAPnuke was used to process the reads, throwing out any read that had adapters, had uncalled bases, had a mean Phred below 15, or lacked an exact constant-primer or identifier match. High-quality paired reads were merged with COPE v1.2.5. Each unique nucleotide sequence was treated as a clonotype, and MiTCR v1.1 was used to align the clonotypes to the IMGT TRB V, D and J references. Analysis was restricted to V-J combinations with a frequency above 0.0001, which covered roughly 99% of repertoires. For each V-J combination, a TCR clonal expansion and chaos score was defined as F50 clonal expansion divided by the chaos observed in the TCRdist matrix. Welch's t-statistics and random forest were used to reduce features to approximately 13 V-J combinations, which were fed into a naive Bayes classifier. The similarity between thyroid and blood repertoires was quantified using the Morisita-Horn index. The public reads were quality trimmed at Q25 with fastp and then assembled into clones with MiXCR by TCRdb, keeping productive beta chains. Rows matching on CDR3 protein sequence are summarized as one entry with the most common DNA and genes. The V and J calls here are based on TCRdb, not the publication. The sample table shows about 620,000 distinct CDR3 sequences, and roughly 20% are seen once. Roughly 6.9% of the sample is taken by the ten largest.

Trimming removed 4 bases from V and 8 bases from J, leaving 11 bases between the germline ends. Sequences MNHEY (CDR1) and SMNVEV (CDR2) are obtained from the germline V gene (reference sequence). CDR3 length: 12 amino acids, cysteine to phenylalanine. Only CDR3 DNA is held: 36 bases, read in frame from base 1. Stable hyperthyroidism was defined as no progression to ophthalmopathy within 18 months of follow-up. The hyperthyroidism patients were 18 to 65 years old and newly diagnosed, with a disease duration of less than 2 months. Anyone with other autoimmune diseases, uncontrolled infections, pregnancy or lactation was excluded from the study. Clinical symptoms, serum thyroxine, TRAb, thyroid ultrasound and orbital computed tomography formed the basis of the diagnosis. Ficoll-Paque density gradient centrifugation was used to isolate PBMCs from around 10 ml of fresh peripheral blood. Total RNA was extracted using Trizol reagent, and RNA quality was checked on an Agilent 2100 Bioanalyzer.

The chain joins TRBV27 to TRBJ1-2; a tentative D match to TRBD1 spans 5 bases. Source material: peripheral blood. This sequence was found in a woman younger than 35 with stable Graves' hyperthyroidism. Some clones in this sample may be carry-over from other donors' samples. Donor details come from another sample of the same person, matched by shared clones. The CDR3 protein is CASSSQGFGYTF. The bases read TGTGCCAGCAGTTCGCAGGGTTTCGGCTACACCTTC.